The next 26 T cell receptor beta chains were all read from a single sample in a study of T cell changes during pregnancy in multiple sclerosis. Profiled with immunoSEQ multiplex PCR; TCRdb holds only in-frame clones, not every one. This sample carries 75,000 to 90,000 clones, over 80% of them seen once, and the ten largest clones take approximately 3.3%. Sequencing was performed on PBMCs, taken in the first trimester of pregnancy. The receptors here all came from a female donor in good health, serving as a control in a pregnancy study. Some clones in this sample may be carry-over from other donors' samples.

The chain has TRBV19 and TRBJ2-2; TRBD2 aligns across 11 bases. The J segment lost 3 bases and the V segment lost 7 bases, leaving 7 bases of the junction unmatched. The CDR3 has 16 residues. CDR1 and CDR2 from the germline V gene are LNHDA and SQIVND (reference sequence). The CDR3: CASNRGGLADTGELFF. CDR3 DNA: TGTGCCAGTAACCGGGGGGGACTAGCGGACACCGGGGAGCTGTTTTTT.

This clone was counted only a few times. The CDR3 is CASSFGGQGSYNEQFF. CDR3 coding DNA: TGTGCCAGCAGCTTCGGGGGGCAGGGATCCTACAATGAGCAGTTCTTC. The gene calls are TRBV7-6 and TRBJ2-1, with a tentative D call TRBD2 (7 bases). The CDR3 contains 16 residues. Looked up from germline, CDR1 is SGHVS and CDR2 is FNYEAQ. The ends were cut back, 3 bases at V and 1 base at J, with 13 bases in the middle.

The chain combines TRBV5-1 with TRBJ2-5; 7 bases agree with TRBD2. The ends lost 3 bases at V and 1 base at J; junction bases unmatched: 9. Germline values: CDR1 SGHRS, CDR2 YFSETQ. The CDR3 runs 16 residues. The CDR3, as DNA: TGCGCCAGCAGCTGGTTGTCAGGGAGGGGCCAAGAGACCCAGTACTTC. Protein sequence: CASSWLSGRGQETQYF.

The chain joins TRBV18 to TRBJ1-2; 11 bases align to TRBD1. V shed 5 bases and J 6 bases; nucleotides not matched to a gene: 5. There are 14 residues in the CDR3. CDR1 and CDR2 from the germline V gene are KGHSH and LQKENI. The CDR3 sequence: CASSRTGGEDGYTF. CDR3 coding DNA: TGTGCCAGCTCAAGGACAGGGGGCGAAGATGGCTACACCTTC.

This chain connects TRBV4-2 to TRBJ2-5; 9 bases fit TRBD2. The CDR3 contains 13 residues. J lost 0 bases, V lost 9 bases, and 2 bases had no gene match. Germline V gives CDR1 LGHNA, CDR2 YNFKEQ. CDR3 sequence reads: CASTSGHQETQYF. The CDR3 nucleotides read TGTGCCAGTACTAGCGGGCACCAAGAGACCCAGTACTTC.

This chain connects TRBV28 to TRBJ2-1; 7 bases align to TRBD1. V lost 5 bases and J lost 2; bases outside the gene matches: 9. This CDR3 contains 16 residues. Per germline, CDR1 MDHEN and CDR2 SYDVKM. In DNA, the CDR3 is TGTGCCAGCAGTGACCCTCGACAGGGAACCTACAATGAGCAGTTCTTC. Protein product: CASSDPRQGTYNEQFF.

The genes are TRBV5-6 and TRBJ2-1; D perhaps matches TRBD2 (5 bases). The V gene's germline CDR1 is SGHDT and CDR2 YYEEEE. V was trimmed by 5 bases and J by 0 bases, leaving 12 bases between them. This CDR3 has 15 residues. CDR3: CASREGDLSYNEQFF. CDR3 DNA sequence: TGTGCCAGCAGAGAGGGTGATCTCTCCTACAATGAGCAGTTCTTC.

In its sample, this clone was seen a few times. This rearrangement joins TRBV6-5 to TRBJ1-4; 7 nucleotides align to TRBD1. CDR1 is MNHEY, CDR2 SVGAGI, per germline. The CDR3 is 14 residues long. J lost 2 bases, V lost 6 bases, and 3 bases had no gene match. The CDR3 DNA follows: TGTGCCAGCAGGACAGGGTTGACTAATGAAAAACTGTTTTTT. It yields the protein CASRTGLTNEKLFF.

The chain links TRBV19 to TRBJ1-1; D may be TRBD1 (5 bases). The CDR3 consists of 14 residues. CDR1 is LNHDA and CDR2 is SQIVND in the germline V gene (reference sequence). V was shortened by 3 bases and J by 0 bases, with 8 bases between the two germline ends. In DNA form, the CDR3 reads TGTGCCAGTAGTATGACAGCCATGAACACTGAAGCTTTCTTT. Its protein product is CASSMTAMNTEAFF. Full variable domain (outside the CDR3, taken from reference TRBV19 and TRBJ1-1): DGGITQSPKYLFRKEGQNVTLSCEQNLNHDAMYWYRQDPGQGLRLIYYSQIVNDFQKGDIAEGYSVSREKKESFPLTVTSAQKNPTAFYLCASSMTAMNTEAFFGQGTRLTVV.

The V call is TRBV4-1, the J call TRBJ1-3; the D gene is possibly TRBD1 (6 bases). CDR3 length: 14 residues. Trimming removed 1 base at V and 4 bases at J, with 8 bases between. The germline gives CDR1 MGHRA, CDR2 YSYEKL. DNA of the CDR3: TGCGCCAGCAGCCAAGCTACAGGGGGAAACACCATATATTTT. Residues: CASSQATGGNTIYF.

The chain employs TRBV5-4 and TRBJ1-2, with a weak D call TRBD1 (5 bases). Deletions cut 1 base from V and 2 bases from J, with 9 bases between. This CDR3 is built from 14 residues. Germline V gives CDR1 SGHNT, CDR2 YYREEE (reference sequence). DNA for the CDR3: TGTGCCAGCAGCTTGCAGGGCGCAAACTATGGCTACACCTTC. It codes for CASSLQGANYGYTF.

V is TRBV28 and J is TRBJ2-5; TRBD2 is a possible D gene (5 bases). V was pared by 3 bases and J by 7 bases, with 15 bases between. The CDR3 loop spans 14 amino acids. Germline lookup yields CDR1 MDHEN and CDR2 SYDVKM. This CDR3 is CASSLASSLGTQYF. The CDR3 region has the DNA TGTGCCAGCAGTTTGGCGTCTAGCCTGGGGACCCAGTACTTC.

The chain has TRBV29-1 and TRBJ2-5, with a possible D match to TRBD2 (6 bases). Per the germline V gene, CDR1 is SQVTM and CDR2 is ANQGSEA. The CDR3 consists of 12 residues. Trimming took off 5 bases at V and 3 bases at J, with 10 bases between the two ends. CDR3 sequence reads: CSVLGGEETQYF. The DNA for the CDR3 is TGCAGCGTTTTGGGCGGGGAAGAGACCCAGTACTTC.

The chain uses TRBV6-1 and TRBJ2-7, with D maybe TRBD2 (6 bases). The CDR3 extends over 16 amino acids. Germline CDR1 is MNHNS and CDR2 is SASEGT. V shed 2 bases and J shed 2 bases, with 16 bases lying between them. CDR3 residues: CASSEPSAGLPYEQYF. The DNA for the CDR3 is TGTGCCAGCAGTGAACCGAGCGCGGGACTTCCCTACGAGCAGTACTTC.

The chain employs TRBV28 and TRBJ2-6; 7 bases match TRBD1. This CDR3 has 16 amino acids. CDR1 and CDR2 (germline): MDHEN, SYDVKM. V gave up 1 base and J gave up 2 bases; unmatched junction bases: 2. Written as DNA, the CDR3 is TGTGCCAGCAGTTTATCCGACAGGGCTGGGGCCAACGTCCTGACTTTC. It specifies CASSLSDRAGANVLTF.

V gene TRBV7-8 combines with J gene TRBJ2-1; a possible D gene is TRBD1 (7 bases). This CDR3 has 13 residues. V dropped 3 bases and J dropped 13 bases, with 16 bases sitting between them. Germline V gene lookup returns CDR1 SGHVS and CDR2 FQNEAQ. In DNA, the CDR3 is TGTGCCAGCAGCTTCGCAGGGGGGTATAATCAGTTCTTC. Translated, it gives CASSFAGGYNQFF.

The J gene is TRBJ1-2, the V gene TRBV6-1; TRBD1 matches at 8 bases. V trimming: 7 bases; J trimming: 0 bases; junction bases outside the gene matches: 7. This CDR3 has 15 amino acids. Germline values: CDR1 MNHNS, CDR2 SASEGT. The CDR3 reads CASTRTGMTNYGYTF. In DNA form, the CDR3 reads TGTGCCAGCACTCGGACAGGGATGACTAACTATGGCTACACCTTC.

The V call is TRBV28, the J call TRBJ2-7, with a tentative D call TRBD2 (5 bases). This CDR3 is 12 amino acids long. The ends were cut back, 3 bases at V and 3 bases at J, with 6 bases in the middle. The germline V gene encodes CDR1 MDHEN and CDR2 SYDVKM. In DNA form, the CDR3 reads TGTGCCAGCAGTTTGAGGGACTACGAGCAGTACTTC. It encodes CASSLRDYEQYF. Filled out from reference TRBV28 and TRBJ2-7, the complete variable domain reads DVKVTQSSRYLVKRTGEKVFLECVQDMDHENMFWYRQDPGLGLRLIYFSYDVKMKEKGDIPEGYSVSREKKERFSLILESASTNQTSMYLCASSLRDYEQYFGPGTRLTVT.

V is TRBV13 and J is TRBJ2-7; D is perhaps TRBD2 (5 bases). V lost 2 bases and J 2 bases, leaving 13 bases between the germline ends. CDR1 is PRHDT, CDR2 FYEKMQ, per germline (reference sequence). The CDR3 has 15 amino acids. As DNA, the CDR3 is TGTGCCAGCAGCTTATTTAGCGCCAGCCCCTACGAGCAGTACTTC. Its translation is CASSLFSASPYEQYF.

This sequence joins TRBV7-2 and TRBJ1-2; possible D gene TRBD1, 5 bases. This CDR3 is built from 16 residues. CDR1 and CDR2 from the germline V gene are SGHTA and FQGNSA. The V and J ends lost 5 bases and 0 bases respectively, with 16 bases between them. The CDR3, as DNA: TGTGCCAGCAGCCCACTCGTGGGGCTACCTAACTATGGCTACACCTTC. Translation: CASSPLVGLPNYGYTF.

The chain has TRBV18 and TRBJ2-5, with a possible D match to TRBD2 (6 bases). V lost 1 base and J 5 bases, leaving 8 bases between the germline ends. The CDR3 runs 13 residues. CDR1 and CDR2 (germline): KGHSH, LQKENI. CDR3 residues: CASSPRGGETQYF. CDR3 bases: TGTGCCAGCTCACCACGCGGAGGGGAGACCCAGTACTTC.

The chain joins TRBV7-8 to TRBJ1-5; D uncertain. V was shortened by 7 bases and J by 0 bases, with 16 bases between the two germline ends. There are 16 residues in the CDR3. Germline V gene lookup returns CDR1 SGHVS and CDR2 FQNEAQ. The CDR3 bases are TGTGCCAGCAACATTATAGGAGGGCCTAGCAATCAGCCCCAGCATTTT. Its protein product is CASNIIGGPSNQPQHF.

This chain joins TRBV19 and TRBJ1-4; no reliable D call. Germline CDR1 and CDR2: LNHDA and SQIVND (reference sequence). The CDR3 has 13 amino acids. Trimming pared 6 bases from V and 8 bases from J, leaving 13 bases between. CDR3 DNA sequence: TGTGCCAGTAGGGGCCCCGGTGGGGAAAAACTGTTTTTT. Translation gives CASRGPGGEKLFF.

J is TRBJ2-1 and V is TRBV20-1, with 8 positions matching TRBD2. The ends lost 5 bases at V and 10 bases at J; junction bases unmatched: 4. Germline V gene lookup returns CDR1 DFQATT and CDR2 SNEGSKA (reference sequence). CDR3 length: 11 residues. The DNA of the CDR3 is TGCAGTGCTTTCCCTAGCGGGGAGCAGTTCTTC. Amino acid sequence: CSAFPSGEQFF.

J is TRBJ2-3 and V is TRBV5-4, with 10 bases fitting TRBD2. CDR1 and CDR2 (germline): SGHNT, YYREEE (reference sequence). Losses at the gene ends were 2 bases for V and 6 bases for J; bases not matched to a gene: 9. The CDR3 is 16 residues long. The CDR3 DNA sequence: TGTGCCAGCAGCTTAGCCAGCGGGGGGGCCCGGGATACGCAGTATTTT. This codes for CASSLASGGARDTQYF. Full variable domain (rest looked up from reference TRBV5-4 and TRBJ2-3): ETGVTQSPTHLIKTRGQQVTLRCSSQSGHNTVSWYQQALGQGPQFIFQYYREEENGRGNFPPRFSGLQFPNYSSELNVNALELDDSALYLCASSLASGGARDTQYFGPGTRLTVL.

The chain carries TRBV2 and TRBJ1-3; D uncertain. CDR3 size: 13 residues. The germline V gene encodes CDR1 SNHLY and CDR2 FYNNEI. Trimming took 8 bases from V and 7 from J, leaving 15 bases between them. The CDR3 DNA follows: TGTGCCAGCGCCTTGGGTCCGCGGAACACCATATATTTT. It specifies CASALGPRNTIYF.